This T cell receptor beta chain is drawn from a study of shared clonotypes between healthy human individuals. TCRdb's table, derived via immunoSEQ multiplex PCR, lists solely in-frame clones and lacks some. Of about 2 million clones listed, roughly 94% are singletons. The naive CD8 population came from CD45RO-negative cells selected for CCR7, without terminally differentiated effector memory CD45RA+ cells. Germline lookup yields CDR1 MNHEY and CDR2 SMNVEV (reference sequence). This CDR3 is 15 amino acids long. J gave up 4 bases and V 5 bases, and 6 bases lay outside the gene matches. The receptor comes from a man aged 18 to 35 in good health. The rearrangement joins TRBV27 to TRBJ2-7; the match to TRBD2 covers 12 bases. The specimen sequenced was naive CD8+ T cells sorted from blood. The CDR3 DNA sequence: TGTGCCAGCAGTGGGCTAGCGGGGGGGCTTTACGAGCAGTACTTC. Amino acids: CASSGLAGGLYEQYF.